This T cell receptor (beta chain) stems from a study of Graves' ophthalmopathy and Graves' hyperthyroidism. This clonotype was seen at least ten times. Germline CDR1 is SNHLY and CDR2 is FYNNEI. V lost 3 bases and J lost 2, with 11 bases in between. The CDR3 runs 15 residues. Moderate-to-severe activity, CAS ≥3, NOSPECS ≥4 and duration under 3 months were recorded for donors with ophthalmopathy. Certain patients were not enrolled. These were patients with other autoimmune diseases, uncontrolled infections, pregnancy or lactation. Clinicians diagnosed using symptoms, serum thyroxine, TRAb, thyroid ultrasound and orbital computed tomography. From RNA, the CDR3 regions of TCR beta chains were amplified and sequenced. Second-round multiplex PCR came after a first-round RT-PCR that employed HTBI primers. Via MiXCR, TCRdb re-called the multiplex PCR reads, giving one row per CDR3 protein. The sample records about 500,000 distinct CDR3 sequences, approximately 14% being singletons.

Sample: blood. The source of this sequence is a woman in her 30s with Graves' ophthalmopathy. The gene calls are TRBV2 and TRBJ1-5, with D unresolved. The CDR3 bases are TGTGCCAGCAGTGACAGGTTTTCGGGCAATCAGCCCCAGCATTTT. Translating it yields CASSDRFSGNQPQHF. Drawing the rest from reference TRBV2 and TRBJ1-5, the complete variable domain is EPEVTQTPSHQVTQMGQEVILRCVPISNHLYFYWYRQILGQKVEFLVSFYNNEISEKSEIFDDQFSVERPDGSNFTLKIRSTKLEDSAMYFCASSDRFSGNQPQHFGDGTRLSIL.